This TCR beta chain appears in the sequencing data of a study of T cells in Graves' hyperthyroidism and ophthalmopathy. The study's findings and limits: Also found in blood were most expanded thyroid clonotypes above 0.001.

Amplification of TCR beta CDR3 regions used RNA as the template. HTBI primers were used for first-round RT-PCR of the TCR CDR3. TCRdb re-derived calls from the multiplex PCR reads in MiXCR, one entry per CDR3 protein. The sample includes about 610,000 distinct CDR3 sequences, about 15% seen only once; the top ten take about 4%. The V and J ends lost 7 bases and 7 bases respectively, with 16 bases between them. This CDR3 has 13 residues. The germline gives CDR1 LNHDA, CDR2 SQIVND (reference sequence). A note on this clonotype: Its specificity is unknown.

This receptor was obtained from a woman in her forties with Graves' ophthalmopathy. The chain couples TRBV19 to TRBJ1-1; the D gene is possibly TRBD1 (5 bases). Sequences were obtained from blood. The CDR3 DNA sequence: TGTGCCAGTAAGTGGGGACCTAGGGATGAAGCTTTCTTT. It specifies CASKWGPRDEAFF.